The 25 T cell receptor beta chains below all came from one sample that was sequenced in a study of blood T cells in healthy people across ages. It was with a sample-barcoded 5' primer and a J-beta primer mix that a second PCR of roughly 7 to 12 cycles was run. From the 5' RACE reads, TCRdb called clonotypes with MiXCR, one entry per CDR3 protein. The data contain about 1 million distinct CDR3 sequences, almost 25% of them singletons. The sample also formed part of further work on T cells of mothers and their children.

Sample: blood. These receptors were obtained from a girl aged 2-15 years in good health.

This chain joins TRBV7-2 and TRBJ2-7; 13 nucleotides line up with TRBD2. Germline trimming cut 1 base from V and 2 bases from J; bases unmatched to any gene: 5. Germline CDR1 reads SGHTA; CDR2 reads FQGNSA. The CDR3 has 17 residues. CDR3 nucleotide sequence: TGTGCCAGCAGCTTAGGACTAGCGGGAGGCCGAGCCTACGAGCAGTACTTC. It yields the protein CASSLGLAGGRAYEQYF.

The V gene is TRBV5-5, the J gene TRBJ2-1, with 8 nucleotides matching TRBD1. The germline CDR1 and CDR2 sequences are SGHKS and YYEKEE (reference sequence). The trim removed 5 bases at V and 8 bases at J, leaving 6 bases unmatched. There are 13 residues in the CDR3. CDR3 sequence reads: CASRTGVRDEQFF. CDR3 bases: TGTGCCAGCAGGACAGGGGTTCGCGATGAGCAGTTCTTC. The complete variable domain, with remaining parts taken from reference TRBV5-5 and TRBJ2-1, reads DAGVTQSPTHLIKTRGQQVTLRCSPISGHKSVSWYQQVLGQGPQFIFQYYEKEERGRGNFPDRFSARQFPNYSSELNVNALLLGDSALYLCASRTGVRDEQFFGPGTRLTVL.

This clonotype was picked up a small number of times. The chain recombines TRBV6-2 or TRBV6-3 with TRBJ1-2; 9 positions agree with TRBD1. V was pared by 5 bases and J by 5 bases, with 9 bases of the junction left unmatched. The germline V gene encodes CDR1 MNHEY and CDR2 SVGEGT. The CDR3 extends over 15 amino acids. The CDR3 reads CASSARDREVYGYTF. Written as DNA, the CDR3 is TGTGCCAGCAGTGCCCGGGACAGGGAAGTATATGGCTACACCTTC.

Many counts were recorded for this clonotype. This rearrangement joins TRBV12-3 or TRBV12-4 to TRBJ2-5; the D gene is possibly TRBD2 (5 bases). This CDR3 is built from 13 residues. Trimming pared 6 bases from V and 4 bases from J, leaving 12 bases between. The CDR3 sequence: CASSPLAGETQYF. As DNA, the CDR3 is TGTGCCAGCAGCCCACTTGCGGGAGAGACCCAGTACTTC.

This clonotype was detected only a few times. The chain links TRBV20-1 to TRBJ1-1; D gene unclear. V was pared by 0 bases and J by 3 bases, with 8 bases between. The CDR3 has 13 amino acids. The V gene's germline CDR1 is DFQATT and CDR2 SNEGSKA (reference sequence). CDR3 region: CSARDQRDTEAFF. The CDR3 nucleotides are TGCAGTGCTAGAGATCAAAGGGACACTGAAGCTTTCTTT.

This clonotype was found a few times. The rearrangement links TRBV28 to TRBJ1-2; weak D call: TRBD1 (6 bases). Trimming took off 4 bases at V and 4 bases at J, with 13 bases between the two ends. Germline loops: CDR1 MDHEN, CDR2 SYDVKM. CDR3 size: 14 residues. The CDR3 is CASSSQGFSYGYTF. The CDR3 DNA reads as TGTGCCAGCAGTTCACAGGGCTTCTCCTATGGCTACACCTTC.

The chain couples TRBV20-1 to TRBJ1-1; TRBD1 agrees at 7 bases. The germline CDR1 and CDR2 sequences are DFQATT and SNEGSKA (reference sequence). The CDR3 extends over 15 amino acids. The V and J ends lost 4 bases and 1 base, in that order; junction bases with no gene match: 9. Here the CDR3 reads CSATGSNRGNTEAFF. The DNA for the CDR3 is TGCAGTGCTACGGGGTCCAACAGGGGGAACACTGAAGCTTTCTTT.

This clonotype has only a few counts. The chain has TRBV20-1 and TRBJ2-7; a possible D gene is TRBD2 (5 bases). Germline loops: CDR1 DFQATT, CDR2 SNEGSKA (reference sequence). This CDR3 is built from 13 residues. Trimming pared 6 bases from V and 3 bases from J, leaving 15 bases between. The CDR3 here is CSALGLRVYEQYF. CDR3 in DNA: TGCAGTGCCCTCGGCCTGAGGGTCTACGAGCAGTACTTC.

The rearrangement joins TRBV7-2 to TRBJ2-5; possibly TRBD1 or TRBD2 for D (5 bases each). The CDR3 covers 14 residues. V lost 1 base and J lost 4, with 10 bases in between. Germline CDR1 reads SGHTA; CDR2 reads FQGNSA. The CDR3 DNA is TGTGCCAGCAGCTTAGGGGACGGTACAGAGACCCAGTACTTC. Translating it yields CASSLGDGTETQYF.

The J gene is TRBJ1-2, the V gene TRBV12-3 or TRBV12-4, with D unresolved. This CDR3 spans 13 amino acids. V was trimmed by 6 bases and J by 11 bases, leaving 19 bases between them. CDR3 sequence reads: CASSLGSRMWYTF. For the CDR3, the DNA is TGTGCCAGCAGCCTCGGGAGCAGGATGTGGTACACCTTC.

The chain recombines TRBV25-1 with TRBJ2-1; 8 bases agree with TRBD1. Trimming took 7 bases from V and 6 from J; bases not matched to a gene: 11. Looked up from germline, CDR1 is MGHDK and CDR2 is SYGVNS. The CDR3 runs to 15 residues. The CDR3 reads CASNSDRENINEQFF. As DNA, the CDR3 is TGTGCCAGCAACTCGGACAGGGAAAATATCAATGAGCAGTTCTTC.

The chain links TRBV29-1 to TRBJ2-1, with TRBD2 matching 9 bases. The V and J ends lost 7 bases and 0 bases, in that order; junction bases with no gene match: 13. CDR3 length equals 17 residues. Per germline, CDR1 SQVTM and CDR2 ANQGSEA. CDR3 sequence: CSAELAGDPSSYNEQFF. The DNA for the CDR3 is TGCAGCGCCGAACTAGCGGGCGACCCGAGCTCCTACAATGAGCAGTTCTTC.

In its sample, this clonotype was seen a few times. This chain's CDR3 is CASSSPSGVSSYEQYF. DNA for the CDR3: TGTGCCAGCAGTTCCCCTTCGGGGGTGAGCTCCTACGAGCAGTACTTC. V gene TRBV28 combines with J gene TRBJ2-5; possibly TRBD2 for D (6 bases). The J call may be in error: the DNA end matches TRBJ2-7 better. CDR3 length: 16 amino acids. Germline CDR1 is MDHEN and CDR2 is SYDVKM.

This clonotype appeared a few times. The V gene is TRBV7-9, the J gene TRBJ2-5, with no clear D. Trimming took 0 bases from V and 4 from J, leaving 15 bases between them. The length of the CDR3 is 16 residues. Germline values: CDR1 SEHNR, CDR2 FQNEAQ (reference sequence). Here the CDR3 reads CASSLAEPGFRETQYF. CDR3 DNA sequence: TGTGCCAGCAGCTTAGCGGAACCCGGGTTCCGAGAGACCCAGTACTTC.

The CDR3 loop reads CASSYSRADYGYTF. CDR3 sequence (DNA): TGTGCCAGCAGTTACAGTCGCGCGGACTATGGCTACACCTTC. The rearrangement uses TRBV12-3 or TRBV12-4 and TRBJ1-2; D is unresolved. CDR3 size: 14 residues. Trimming pared 4 bases from V and 3 bases from J, leaving 12 bases between.

This clonotype was seen a handful of times. V usage is TRBV7-9 and J usage is TRBJ2-5, with a tentative D call TRBD2 (5 bases). Looked up from germline, CDR1 is SEHNR and CDR2 is FQNEAQ (reference sequence). V lost 5 bases to trimming and J lost 1 base, with 8 bases between them. The CDR3 is 13 amino acids. CDR3 region: CASSILGQETQYF. The CDR3 nucleotides are TGTGCCAGCAGCATACTAGGCCAAGAGACCCAGTACTTC.

To note about this clonotype: At one of its ends the junction is not consistent with the germline gene, which may arise from a read error. The chain joins TRBV6-5 to TRBJ2-3; D may match TRBD1 or TRBD2 (6 bases each). CDR3 length equals 12 residues. Germline CDR1 and CDR2: MNHEY and SVGAGI. In DNA form, the CDR3 reads TGTGCCAGCAGTTCCGGGGGCGCGGCACTTTTTTTT. Translation gives CASSSGGAALFF.

This sequence joins TRBV9 and TRBJ2-3, with 9 bases lining up with TRBD2. CDR3 length: 16 residues. Per germline, CDR1 SGDLS and CDR2 YYNGEE. Trimming took 0 bases from V and 1 from J; bases not matched to a gene: 3. The CDR3 loop reads CASSVELAGGTDTQYF. In DNA form, the CDR3 reads TGTGCCAGCAGCGTAGAGTTAGCGGGGGGCACAGATACGCAGTATTTT.

CDR3: CASSFFGYQETQYF. CDR3 in DNA: TGTGCCAGCAGTTTTTTCGGGTACCAAGAGACCCAGTACTTC. The chain combines TRBV28 with TRBJ2-5; D not certain. V was clipped by 3 bases and J by 0 bases, with 8 bases between them. The CDR3 is 14 amino acids. CDR1 and CDR2 from the germline V gene are MDHEN and SYDVKM.

The chain uses TRBV20-1 and TRBJ2-1, with D unclear. The ends were cut back, 4 bases at V and 6 bases at J, with 22 bases in the middle. CDR3 length: 16 amino acids. CDR1 is DFQATT, CDR2 SNEGSKA, per germline (reference sequence). CDR3 DNA sequence: TGCAGTGCTATTAAATCGACCTCCAGTACACCCAATGAGCAGTTCTTC. Protein sequence: CSAIKSTSSTPNEQFF.

Only a few counts were recorded for this clonotype. The V and J genes are TRBV27 and TRBJ2-2; no clear D gene. V lost 5 bases, J lost 5 bases, and 21 bases lay in between. The CDR3 contains 17 residues. Germline V gene data show CDR1 as MNHEY and CDR2 as SMNVEV (reference sequence). The chain's CDR3 is CASSTPSGVGRTGELFF. Written as DNA, the CDR3 is TGTGCCAGCAGTACCCCATCGGGCGTAGGTCGAACCGGGGAGCTGTTTTTT.

Only a few counts were recorded for this clonotype. The V gene is TRBV29-1, the J gene TRBJ2-5; D is tentatively TRBD1 or TRBD2 (6 bases each). Germline assignment: CDR1 SQVTM and CDR2 ANQGSEA. CDR3 length equals 14 residues. Trimming took off 6 bases at V and 5 bases at J, with 19 bases between the two ends. The CDR3 bases are TGCAGCGTCCCAACGGGACAAGGGAGGGAGACCCAGTACTTC. Translated: CSVPTGQGRETQYF.

This clonotype came up a few times. The gene calls are TRBV13 and TRBJ1-2; TRBD1 matches at 9 bases. V lost 5 bases, J lost 4 bases, and 14 bases stayed unmatched. The CDR3 length is 17 residues. Germline V gene data show CDR1 as PRHDT and CDR2 as FYEKMQ (reference sequence). Here the CDR3 reads CASSVKGQGWVSYGYTF. The CDR3 DNA is TGTGCCAGCAGCGTAAAAGGACAGGGGTGGGTTAGCTATGGCTACACCTTC.

This clonotype has only a few counts. The chain recombines TRBV5-1 with TRBJ1-1; D gene unclear. The ends were cut back, 0 bases at V and 4 bases at J, with 22 bases in the middle. The CDR3 contains 18 residues. Germline V gives CDR1 SGHRS, CDR2 YFSETQ. In DNA form, the CDR3 reads TGCGCCAGCAGCTTGGCCGTATCAAGGTCCGGGAGGCGCACTGAAGCTTTCTTT. This encodes CASSLAVSRSGRRTEAFF.

This chain uses TRBV11-2 with TRBJ2-1; D remains unclear. Germline V gene data show CDR1 as SGHAT and CDR2 as FQNNGV. This CDR3 has 19 residues. Trimming shortened V by 4 bases and J by 0 bases, and 22 bases separated the two germline ends. CDR3 sequence: CASSSPNGTRTSSYNEQFF. DNA for the CDR3: TGTGCCAGCAGCTCCCCAAACGGCACACGGACCAGCTCCTACAATGAGCAGTTCTTC.